Listed below are T cell receptor beta chains from one sample, sequenced in a study of cytomegalovirus exposure and HLA in healthy donors. TCRdb keeps only in-frame clones here, not all; method: immunoSEQ multiplex PCR. The sample holds a few hundred thousand clones, around 90% seen once. The sample was PBMCs. The origin of the receptors is a girl aged 2 to 10 in good health and CMV-seronegative. Each CDR3 is given with its conserved first and last residue. D genes are given only for firm matches. Clone size is stated in some rows and not others, as once, few, many or a class when expanded.

V	size	D	J	CDR3	DNA
TRBV7-9	-	-	TRBJ2-3	CASSFGLGVDTQYF	TGTGCCAGCAGCTTCGGGTTAGGAGTAGATACGCAGTATTTT
TRBV19	-	-	TRBJ1-6	CASSLLNSPLHF	TGTGCCAGTAGTCTACTTAATTCACCCCTCCACTTT
TRBV29-1	-	-	TRBJ1-2	CSVRGGTSNYGYTF	TGCAGCGTCCGGGGAGGGACATCGAACTATGGCTACACCTTC
TRBV7-9	-	TRBD2	TRBJ2-6	CASGYGTSGRSGANVLTF	TGTGCCAGCGGTTACGGGACTAGCGGGAGAAGTGGGGCCAACGTCCTGACTTTC
TRBV11-1	-	TRBD2	TRBJ2-3	CASSLARLAGVTDTQYF	TGTGCCAGCAGCTTAGCCCGTCTAGCGGGGGTGACAGATACGCAGTATTTT
TRBV15	-	-	TRBJ2-4	CATSKDRNSLKNIQYF	TGTGCCACCAGCAAAGACCGGAACAGTTTGAAAAACATTCAGTACTTC
TRBV18	-	TRBD1	TRBJ2-7	CASSPLSDRGIIDEQYF	TGTGCCAGCTCACCATTGTCCGACAGGGGAATAATCGACGAGCAGTACTTC
TRBV7-9	-	TRBD2	TRBJ2-3	CASSTSGGTDTQYF	TGTGCCAGCAGTACTAGCGGGGGAACAGATACGCAGTATTTT
TRBV10-2	-	TRBD2	TRBJ2-7	CASGTSGSYEQYF	TGCGCCTCTGGGACTAGCGGGTCCTACGAGCAGTACTTC
TRBV7-7	once	-	TRBJ2-1	CASSWQGGEQFF	TGTGCTAGCAGCTGGCAGGGGGGCGAGCAGTTCTTC
TRBV13	-	-	TRBJ1-1	CASSLRFPMNTEAFF	TGTGCCAGCAGCTTACGGTTCCCGATGAACACTGAAGCTTTCTTT
TRBV7-9	-	-	TRBJ1-3	CASSLSGNTIYF	TGTGCCAGCAGCCTCTCTGGAAACACCATATATTTT
TRBV5-1	-	TRBD1	TRBJ1-2	CASSRTGEGNYGYTF	TGCGCCAGCAGCCGGACAGGGGAAGGAAACTATGGCTACACCTTC
TRBV4-1	once	-	TRBJ1-1	CASSLVAPSYTEAFF	TGCGCCAGCAGCCTGGTGGCCCCATCGTATACTGAAGCTTTCTTT
TRBV6-1	-	TRBD1	TRBJ1-2	CADRDRANGYTF	TGTGCCGACCGGGACAGGGCAAACGGCTACACCTTC
TRBV29-1	-	-	TRBJ2-1	CSVGLPNEQFF	TGCAGCGTCGGGTTACCGAATGAGCAGTTCTTC
TRBV5-1	-	-	TRBJ1-1	CASSSGPGGRDTEAFF	TGCGCCAGCAGCTCGGGGCCGGGGGGGCGGGACACTGAAGCTTTCTTT
TRBV6-5	-	TRBD1	TRBJ2-7	CASSGTGPSYEQYF	TGTGCCAGTTCCGGGACAGGGCCTTCCTACGAGCAGTACTTC
TRBV14	-	-	TRBJ2-2	CASSQAGENTGELFF	TGTGCCAGCAGCCAAGCGGGGGAGAACACCGGGGAGCTGTTTTTT
TRBV4-1	-	-	TRBJ2-2	CASSHLSTGELFF	TGCGCCAGCAGCCATCTGAGCACCGGGGAGCTGTTTTTT